This TCR beta chain appears in the sequencing data of a study of blood T cell repertoires in COVID-19. In the study overall: Both acute and convalescent COVID-19 samples were obtained from the United States, Italy and Spain.

Turning to this clone: This sample includes further DNA sequences coding for the same CDR3.

Germline lookup yields CDR1 SEHNR and CDR2 FQNEAQ (reference sequence). The CDR3 length is 14 residues. V was pared by 1 base and J by 2 bases, with 6 bases between. Authors' processing steps: Using reference gene primer amplification, nucleated cell counts were estimated. Repertoires were generated with immunoSEQ multiplex PCR, while TCRdb's copy carries only in-frame clones and drops some. The DNA was the basis for D and trimming; V, J and clone size are from that table. Among 200,000 to 300,000 clones listed, 70% to 90% were seen once. Followed longitudinally, the Seattle patients had been enrolled during active infection.

The TCR was taken from a man aged 45-65 years with COVID-19, enrolled during active disease. The chain recombines TRBV7-9 with TRBJ1-3, with D hard to call. The sequencing input was peripheral blood. DNA for the CDR3: TGTGCCAGCAGCTTAGTAGTTACTGGAAACACCATATATTTT. Translated: CASSLVVTGNTIYF.